These 26 T cell receptor beta chains share one sample of origin, sequenced in a study of blood T cell repertoires in COVID-19. Libraries were prepared by immunoSEQ multiplex PCR; TCRdb keeps only in-frame clonotypes and omits some of them. The repertoire holds tens of thousands of clones, with around 83% as singletons. Source material: peripheral blood. These receptors all come from a human donor in a cohort sampled during active COVID-19.

J is TRBJ2-7 and V is TRBV29-1; 7 bases map to TRBD2. The germline CDR1 and CDR2 sequences are SQVTM and ANQGSEA. The CDR3 contains 11 residues. V shed 4 bases and J 7 bases; nucleotides not matched to a gene: 4. The CDR3 bases are TGCAGCGTTGGGGGGAGGGTGGAGCAGTACTTC. This translates into CSVGGRVEQYF.

The chain recombines TRBV10-3 with TRBJ2-1; the match to TRBD1 covers 10 bases. The germline gives CDR1 ENHRY, CDR2 SYGVKD. J was trimmed by 8 bases and V by 4 bases; bases with no gene match: 5. The CDR3 is made up of 14 amino acids. In DNA, the CDR3 is TGTGCCATCAGTGGACAGGGGGCGATCGATGAGCAGTTCTTC. It codes for CAISGQGAIDEQFF.

This rearrangement joins TRBV7-9 to TRBJ2-5, with 8 bases matching TRBD1. The V gene's germline CDR1 is SEHNR and CDR2 FQNEAQ (reference sequence). This CDR3 is built from 15 residues. Unmatched junction bases numbered 8, after V lost 5 bases and J lost 3 bases. The CDR3 region is CASSRGMTGEETQYF. Written as DNA, the CDR3 is TGTGCCAGCAGCCGAGGGATGACAGGGGAAGAGACCCAGTACTTC. The full variable domain, rest sourced from reference TRBV7-9 and TRBJ2-5, is DTGVSQNPRHKITKRGQNVTFRCDPISEHNRLYWYRQTLGQGPEFLTYFQNEAQLEKSRLLSDRFSAERPKGSFSTLEIQRTEQGDSAMYLCASSRGMTGEETQYFGPGTRLLVL.

V is TRBV19 and J is TRBJ2-7; D is possibly TRBD1 (5 bases). The ends were cut back, 1 base at V and 0 bases at J, with 13 bases in the middle. This CDR3 spans 16 amino acids. CDR1 and CDR2 from the germline V gene are LNHDA and SQIVND (reference sequence). The CDR3 reads CASSIGPGLSSYEQYF. CDR3 in DNA: TGTGCCAGTAGTATAGGCCCAGGGCTGAGCTCCTACGAGCAGTACTTC.

This chain links TRBV25-1 with TRBJ2-5; tentatively, D is TRBD2 (6 bases). Germline assignment: CDR1 MGHDK and CDR2 SYGVNS. This CDR3 contains 13 residues. Trimming pared 3 bases from V and 4 bases from J, leaving 9 bases between. The CDR3 DNA sequence: TGTGCCAGCAGTGAGGAGGGCCTAGAGACCCAGTACTTC. This gives the protein CASSEEGLETQYF.

The chain links TRBV18 to TRBJ2-5; TRBD1 matches at 9 bases. There are 15 residues in the CDR3. Germline CDR1 KGHSH, CDR2 LQKENI. V trimming: 3 bases; J trimming: 3 bases; junction bases outside the gene matches: 5. The CDR3 nucleotides are TGTGCCAGCTCACCTTACACAGGGGGCGAAGAGACCCAGTACTTC. Encoded protein: CASSPYTGGEETQYF.

The chain links TRBV27 to TRBJ2-7, with TRBD1 matching 12 bases. V gave up 5 bases and J gave up 6 bases; unmatched junction bases: 8. The CDR3 runs to 15 residues. Germline CDR1 MNHEY, CDR2 SMNVEV (reference sequence). The CDR3 sequence: CASSPEPGQGAEQYF. The DNA of the CDR3 is TGTGCCAGCAGTCCCGAACCGGGACAGGGGGCCGAGCAGTACTTC.

The chain recombines TRBV9 with TRBJ2-5; D possibly corresponds to TRBD1 (5 bases). The CDR3 is 13 residues long. Germline-derived CDR1 and CDR2 are SGDLS and YYNGEE. The ends were cut back, 3 bases at V and 4 bases at J, with 10 bases in the middle. Here the CDR3 DNA reads TGTGCCAGCAGCGAAGGGGTAGGAGAGACCCAGTACTTC. It codes for CASSEGVGETQYF. Variable domain in full (rest from reference TRBV9 and TRBJ2-5): DSGVTQTPKHLITATGQRVTLRCSPRSGDLSVYWYQQSLDQGLQFLIQYYNGEERAKGNILERFSAQQFPDLHSELNLSSLELGDSALYFCASSEGVGETQYFGPGTRLLVL.

This chain joins TRBV19 and TRBJ1-1; D call uncertain. Germline loops: CDR1 LNHDA, CDR2 SQIVND (reference sequence). Between the trimmed V and J ends, which lost 4 bases and 0 bases, there was a span of 9 bases. The CDR3 runs 14 residues. The CDR3 nucleotides are TGTGCCAGTAGTAAGGAGCATATGAACACTGAAGCTTTCTTT. Its translation is CASSKEHMNTEAFF. The full variable domain, with the rest looked up from reference TRBV19 and TRBJ1-1, is DGGITQSPKYLFRKEGQNVTLSCEQNLNHDAMYWYRQDPGQGLRLIYYSQIVNDFQKGDIAEGYSVSREKKESFPLTVTSAQKNPTAFYLCASSKEHMNTEAFFGQGTRLTVV.

The chain employs TRBV11-2 and TRBJ2-2, with 9 bases matching TRBD1. Germline CDR1 SGHAT, CDR2 FQNNGV. J lost 7 bases, V lost 5 bases, and 8 bases had no gene match. This CDR3 has 15 amino acids. The CDR3 here is CASSPQGAQGGELFF. The CDR3 region has the DNA TGTGCCAGCAGCCCACAGGGGGCGCAAGGCGGGGAGCTGTTTTTT.

For the CDR3, the DNA is TGTGCCACCAACAGGGACAGAGTCCAAGAGACCCAGTACTTC. Translation gives CATNRDRVQETQYF. V is TRBV2 and J is TRBJ2-5, with 7 bases matching TRBD1. Unmatched junction bases numbered 9, after V lost 10 bases and J lost 1 base. CDR1 is SNHLY and CDR2 is FYNNEI in the germline V gene. The length of the CDR3 is 14 residues.

The chain carries TRBV29-1 and TRBJ2-7, with TRBD1 as a possible D gene (5 bases). This CDR3 is 11 amino acids long. Trimming stripped 5 bases from V and 1 base from J, with 6 bases between. Germline V gene data show CDR1 as SQVTM and CDR2 as ANQGSEA. CDR3 amino acids: CSVTGSYEQYF. The DNA of the CDR3 is TGCAGCGTTACAGGATCCTACGAGCAGTACTTC.

V gene TRBV6-2 or TRBV6-3 combines with J gene TRBJ2-2; 9 bases map to TRBD1. This CDR3 is 16 amino acids long. Germline V gives CDR1 MNHEY, CDR2 SVGEGT. V trimming: 4 bases; J trimming: 0 bases; junction bases outside the gene matches: 3. CDR3 coding DNA: TGTGCCAGCAGTTGGGGACAGGGAACGAACACCGGGGAGCTGTTTTTT. Its protein product is CASSWGQGTNTGELFF.

J is TRBJ2-5 and V is TRBV7-3; TRBD2 matches 11 bases. The CDR3 spans 15 residues. V gave up 5 bases and J gave up 1 base; unmatched junction bases: 3. CDR1 and CDR2 from the germline V gene are SGHTA and FQGTGA. The CDR3 here is CASSRSGGVQETQYF. DNA of the CDR3: TGTGCCAGCAGCCGTAGCGGGGGGGTCCAAGAGACCCAGTACTTC.

The chain joins TRBV2 to TRBJ1-6; 7 nucleotides align to TRBD1. Germline V gene data show CDR1 as SNHLY and CDR2 as FYNNEI. The V and J ends lost 1 base and 6 bases, in that order; junction bases with no gene match: 3. This CDR3 spans 15 amino acids. The CDR3 nucleotides are TGTGCCAGCAGTGAAGGGGGGACAGTTAATTCACCCCTCCACTTT. Its protein product is CASSEGGTVNSPLHF.

The chain has TRBV4-1 and TRBJ1-2; D might be TRBD1 (5 bases). The germline V gene has CDR1 MGHRA and CDR2 YSYEKL. The CDR3 runs 15 residues. Trimming cost V 0 bases and J 3 bases, with 11 bases left between them. The CDR3 nucleotides are TGCGCCAGCAGCCAAGACGACAGCAGCGACTATGGCTACACCTTC. This encodes CASSQDDSSDYGYTF.

The chain joins TRBV28 to TRBJ1-4, with 8 bases aligning to TRBD1. Trimming removed 5 bases from V and 8 bases from J; junction bases left unmatched: 7. Germline V CDR1 and CDR2: MDHEN, SYDVKM. The CDR3 loop spans 14 amino acids. The CDR3 is CASSLPGQGEKLFF. The DNA for the CDR3 is TGTGCCAGCAGTCTTCCCGGACAGGGCGAAAAACTGTTTTTT.

The CDR3 sequence is CASSSGLDYNEQFF. CDR3 nucleotide sequence: TGTGCCAGCAGCTCTGGACTGGATTACAATGAGCAGTTCTTC. The chain couples TRBV7-8 to TRBJ2-1; D is perhaps TRBD2 (5 bases). Between the trimmed V and J ends, which lost 4 bases and 4 bases, there was a span of 11 bases. Germline CDR1 is SGHVS and CDR2 is FQNEAQ. CDR3 length: 14 amino acids.

This chain links TRBV7-9 with TRBJ2-7, with 8 bases aligning to TRBD2. The CDR3 totals 15 residues. Trimming at V came to 1 base and at J to 3 bases, leaving 5 bases not matched to a gene. Germline V lookup: CDR1 SEHNR, CDR2 FQNEAQ (reference sequence). The CDR3 protein is CASSLGAGVFYEQYF. In DNA, the CDR3 is TGTGCCAGCAGCTTAGGAGCGGGGGTTTTCTACGAGCAGTACTTC.

The rearrangement links TRBV2 to TRBJ1-2; weak D call: TRBD1 (6 bases). Deletions cut 3 bases from V and 4 bases from J, with 9 bases between. Germline V gives CDR1 SNHLY, CDR2 FYNNEI. This CDR3 region has 13 residues. CDR3 loop: CASSENRVYGYTF. CDR3 nucleotides: TGTGCCAGCAGTGAGAACAGGGTCTATGGCTACACCTTC. Based on the CDR3 plus reference TRBV2 and TRBJ1-2, the full variable domain is EPEVTQTPSHQVTQMGQEVILRCVPISNHLYFYWYRQILGQKVEFLVSFYNNEISEKSEIFDDQFSVERPDGSNFTLKIRSTKLEDSAMYFCASSENRVYGYTFGSGTRLTVV.

The chain combines TRBV7-7 with TRBJ2-5; D is perhaps TRBD2 (6 bases). The CDR3 is 13 amino acids. The germline V gene encodes CDR1 SSHAT and CDR2 FNYEAQ (reference sequence). Deletions cut 5 bases from V and 1 base from J, with 8 bases between. CDR3 coding DNA: TGTGCCAGCAGCGCGGGACTCCAAGAGACCCAGTACTTC. Translated: CASSAGLQETQYF.

The chain recombines TRBV4-1 with TRBJ1-6; TRBD1 is a possible D gene (6 bases). Per the germline V gene, CDR1 is MGHRA and CDR2 is YSYEKL. The length of the CDR3 is 16 residues. Trimming shortened V by 0 bases and J by 10 bases, and 16 bases separated the two germline ends. CDR3 coding DNA: TGCGCCAGCAGCCAAGATTCCCAGGGGTTCGGGTCACCCCTCCACTTT. Translated, it gives CASSQDSQGFGSPLHF.

This chain uses TRBV5-1 with TRBJ2-2; D is possibly TRBD1 (5 bases). The CDR3 has 17 residues. The germline V and J ends were trimmed by 1 base and 3 bases, with 16 bases remaining between them. Germline V CDR1 and CDR2: SGHRS, YFSETQ. The CDR3 spells CASSLNPPGSDTGELFF. CDR3 sequence (DNA): TGCGCCAGCAGCTTGAATCCTCCAGGGTCGGACACCGGGGAGCTGTTTTTT.

J is TRBJ2-2 and V is TRBV18; D might be TRBD1 (5 bases). Germline lookup yields CDR1 KGHSH and CDR2 LQKENI. Trimming took off 3 bases at V and 5 bases at J, with 13 bases between the two ends. The CDR3 covers 15 residues. The CDR3 DNA follows: TGTGCCAGCTCACCGGGGCTGTTTAGAACCGGGGAGCTGTTTTTT. It translates to CASSPGLFRTGELFF.

This chain uses TRBV3-1 (or the pseudogene TRBV3-2) with TRBJ2-1, with TRBD2 matching 10 bases. Unmatched junction bases numbered 7, after V lost 4 bases and J lost 7 bases. Germline assignment: CDR1 LGHDT and CDR2 YNNKEL (reference sequence). This CDR3 comprises 15 residues. In nucleotides, the CDR3 is TGTGCCAGCAGCCTACGGGCTAGCGGGGGTAATGAGCAGTTCTTC. Translating it yields CASSLRASGGNEQFF.

The rearrangement uses TRBV12-3 or TRBV12-4 and TRBJ2-7, with D maybe TRBD1 (6 bases). Trimming left V 4 bases short and J 0 bases short, with 7 bases between. This CDR3 is 13 amino acids long. This chain's CDR3 is CASSWDNSYEQYF. In DNA form, the CDR3 reads TGTGCCAGCAGTTGGGACAACTCCTACGAGCAGTACTTC.